Sequencing of this T cell receptor beta chain was carried out in a study of control samples from healthy donors and cancer patients. Trimming cost V 6 bases and J 4 bases, with 21 bases left between them. The length of the CDR3 is 16 residues. Germline-derived CDR1 and CDR2 are MNHEY and SMNVEV (reference sequence). Profiled with immunoSEQ multiplex PCR; TCRdb holds only in-frame clones, not every one. The data show roughly 150,000 clones, with almost 90% seen just once and less than 2% held by the top ten. The source is a man aged 18 to 29 in good health. What was sequenced was blood. The V and J genes are TRBV27 and TRBJ2-5; no clear D gene. This chain's CDR3 is CASRQGRTSLSETQYF. For the CDR3, the DNA is TGTGCCAGCAGACAAGGCCGAACTTCCCTTTCAGAGACCCAGTACTTC.